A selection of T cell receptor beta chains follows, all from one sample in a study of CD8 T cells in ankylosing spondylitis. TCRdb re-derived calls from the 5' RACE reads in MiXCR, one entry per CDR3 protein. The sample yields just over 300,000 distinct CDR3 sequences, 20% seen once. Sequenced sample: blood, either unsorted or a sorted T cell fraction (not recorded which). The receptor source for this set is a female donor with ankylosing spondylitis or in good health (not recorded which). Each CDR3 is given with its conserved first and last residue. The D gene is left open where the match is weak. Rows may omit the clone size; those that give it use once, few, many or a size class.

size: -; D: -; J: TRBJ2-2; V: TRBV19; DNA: TGTGCCAGTACCCGACTAGCGAACACCGGGGAGCTGTTTTTT; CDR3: CASTRLANTGELFF
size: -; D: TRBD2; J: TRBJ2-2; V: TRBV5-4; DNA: TGTGCCAGCAGCCGGACAGCGGGAGCGGACACCGGGGAGCTGTTTTTT; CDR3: CASSRTAGADTGELFF
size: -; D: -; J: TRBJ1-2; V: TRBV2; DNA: TGTGCCAGCAGTGAACTCCCTCCCCGCAGGGGACTACATGGCTACACCTTC; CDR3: CASSELPPRRGLHGYTF
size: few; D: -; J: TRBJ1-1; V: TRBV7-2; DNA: TGTGCCAGCAGCTTAGCGCAGGAGGGGAAAGCTTTCTTT; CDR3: CASSLAQEGKAFF
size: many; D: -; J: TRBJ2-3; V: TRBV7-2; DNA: TGTGCCAGCAGCCTCTACAGGGAGGCCGCAGATACGCAGTATTTT; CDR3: CASSLYREAADTQYF
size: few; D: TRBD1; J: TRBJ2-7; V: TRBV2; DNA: TGTGCCAGCAGGAAAGACGGGACAGGGAACTACGAGCAGTACTTC; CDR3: CASRKDGTGNYEQYF
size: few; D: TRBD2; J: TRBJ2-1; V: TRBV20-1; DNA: TGCAGTGCTAATAGCGGGAGGGCCAATGAGCAGTTCTTC; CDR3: CSANSGRANEQFF
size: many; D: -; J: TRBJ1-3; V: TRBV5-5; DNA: TGTGCCAGCAGCTTAGCTGGAAACACCATATATTTT; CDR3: CASSLAGNTIYF
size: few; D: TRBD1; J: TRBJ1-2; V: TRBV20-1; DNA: TGCAGTGCTAGATCCTCGACAGGGGACTATGGCTACACCTTC; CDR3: CSARSSTGDYGYTF
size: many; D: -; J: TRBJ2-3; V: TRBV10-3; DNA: TGTGCCATCAGTGAGGAGGGGCTGGGCACAGATACGCAGTATTTT; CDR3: CAISEEGLGTDTQYF
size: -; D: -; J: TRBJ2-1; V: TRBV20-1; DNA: TGCAGTGCTAGAGATGGCGCAGGTACACGCAATGAGCAGTTCTTC; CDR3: CSARDGAGTRNEQFF